This section outlines one T cell receptor (beta chain) sequence together with its context. The record originates from a study of T cells in Graves' hyperthyroidism and ophthalmopathy. Orbital computed tomography and thyroid ultrasound, together with serum TRAb and thyroxine and clinical symptoms, were used for diagnoses. The CDR3 regions of TCR beta were amplified from RNA transcripts. TCR CDR3 regions were first amplified by RT-PCR with HTBI primers. TCRdb reanalysed the multiplex PCR reads using MiXCR and keeps one entry per CDR3 protein. The repertoire consists of hundreds of thousands of distinct CDR3 sequences, with 46% occurring once and the leading ten covering about 7.8%. What was sequenced was peripheral blood or thyroid tissue (not recorded which). The sequence derives from a woman aged 18-35 years with Graves' hyperthyroidism.

CDR3 in amino acids: CASSFRAGLHEKLFF. CDR3 coding DNA: TGTGCCAGCAGCTTTAGGGCAGGGCTTCATGAAAAACTGTTTTTT. This chain joins TRBV5-6 and TRBJ1-4; tentatively, D is TRBD1 (5 bases). The V gene lost 2 bases and the J gene lost 6 bases, with 14 bases spanning the gap. This CDR3 comprises 15 residues. CDR1 and CDR2 (germline): SGHDT, YYEEEE.